At least ten counts were recorded for the clone carrying this T cell receptor beta chain. Germline lookup yields CDR1 DFQATT and CDR2 SNEGSKA (reference sequence). V gave up 5 bases and J gave up 3 bases; unmatched junction bases: 14. The CDR3 is made up of 17 amino acids. This sample was included in a study of regulatory T cells in long-lasting Graves disease. For TCR beta, libraries came from iRepertoire HTBI primers and Arm-PCR of CDR3 regions. TCRdb called the multiplex PCR reads again in MiXCR, with one record for every CDR3 protein. Of 400,000 to 500,000 distinct CDR3 sequences in the sample, 14% were seen once. Sample time point: newly diagnosed GD, antithyroid drugs for less than 3 months. PBMC-extracted RNA yielded the TCR library. These same data were also listed under a study on T cells in Graves' hyperthyroidism and ophthalmopathy.

The TCR sequence derives from a woman aged 50 to 60 with Graves disease. The chain has TRBV20-1 and TRBJ2-7, with 12 bases that match TRBD2. Sequencing was performed on peripheral blood mononuclear cells (PBMCs), taken at new diagnosis, from a patient treated with antithyroid drugs. CDR3 nucleotides: TGCAGTGCTCCCCGGTCTAGCGGGAGGGCCCCCTTCTACGAGCAGTACTTC. It encodes CSAPRSSGRAPFYEQYF.